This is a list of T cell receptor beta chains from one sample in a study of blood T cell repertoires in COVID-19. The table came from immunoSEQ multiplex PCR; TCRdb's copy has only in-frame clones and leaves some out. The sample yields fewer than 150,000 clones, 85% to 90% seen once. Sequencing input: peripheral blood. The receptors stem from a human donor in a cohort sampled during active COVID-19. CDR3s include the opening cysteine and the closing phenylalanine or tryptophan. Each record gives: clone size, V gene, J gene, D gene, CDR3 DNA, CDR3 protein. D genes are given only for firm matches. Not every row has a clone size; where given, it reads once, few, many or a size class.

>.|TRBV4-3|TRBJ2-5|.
TGCGCCAGCAGCGGAACGAGGCGAGAGACCCAGTACTTC
CASSGTRRETQYF
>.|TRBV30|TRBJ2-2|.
TGTGCCTGGAGCCGACAGGGAGGAACCGGGGAGCTGTTTTTT
CAWSRQGGTGELFF
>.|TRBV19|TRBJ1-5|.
TGTGCCAGTAGTATAGGCAGGCTTAGCAATCAGCCCCAGCATTTT
CASSIGRLSNQPQHF
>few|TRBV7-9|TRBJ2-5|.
TGTGCCAGCAGCTTAGCCGCGGCGGAGACCCAGTACTTC
CASSLAAAETQYF
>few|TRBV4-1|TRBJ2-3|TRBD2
TGCGCCAGCAGCCTGAAGAGGGCTAGCGGGCTCGTAAATACGCAGTATTTT
CASSLKRASGLVNTQYF
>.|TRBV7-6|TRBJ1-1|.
TGTGCCAGCAGCTTAGATAGAAGTGGCACTGAAGCTTTCTTT
CASSLDRSGTEAFF
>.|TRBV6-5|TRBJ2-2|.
TGTGCCAGCAGTTACTCGGTCGAGTTTAACACCGGGGAGCTGTTTTTT
CASSYSVEFNTGELFF
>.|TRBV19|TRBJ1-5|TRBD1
TGTGCCAGTAGTACAGGGACAGTGGGACAGCCCCAGCATTTT
CASSTGTVGQPQHF
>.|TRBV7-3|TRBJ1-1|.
TGTGCCAGGGCCCTATTCTGGGGCAGCTTGGCTTTCTTT
CARALFWGSLAFF
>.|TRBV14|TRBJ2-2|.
TGTGCCAGCAGCCAAATCTCCCCCGGGGAGCTGTTTTTT
CASSQISPGELFF
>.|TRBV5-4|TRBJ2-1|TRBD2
TGTGCCAGCAGCCCCGGGACTAGCGGGCAGGTTGAGCAGTTCTTC
CASSPGTSGQVEQFF
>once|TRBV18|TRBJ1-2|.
TGTGCCAGCTCACCCCCGGGGGGCGTCTATGGCTACACCTTC
CASSPPGGVYGYTF